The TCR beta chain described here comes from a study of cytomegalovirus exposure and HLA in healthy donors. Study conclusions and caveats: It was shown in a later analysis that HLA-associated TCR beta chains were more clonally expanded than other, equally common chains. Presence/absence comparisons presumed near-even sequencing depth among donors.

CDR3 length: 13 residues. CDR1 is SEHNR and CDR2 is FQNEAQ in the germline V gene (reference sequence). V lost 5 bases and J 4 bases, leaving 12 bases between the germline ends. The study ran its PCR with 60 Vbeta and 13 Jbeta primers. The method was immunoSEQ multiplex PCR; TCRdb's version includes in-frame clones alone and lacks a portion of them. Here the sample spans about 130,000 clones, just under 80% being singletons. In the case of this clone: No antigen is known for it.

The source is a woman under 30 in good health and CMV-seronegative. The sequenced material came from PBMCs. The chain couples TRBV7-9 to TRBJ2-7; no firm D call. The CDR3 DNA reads TGTGCCAGCAGCCGAGAGGTTGGGTACGAGCAGTACTTC. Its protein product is CASSREVGYEQYF.